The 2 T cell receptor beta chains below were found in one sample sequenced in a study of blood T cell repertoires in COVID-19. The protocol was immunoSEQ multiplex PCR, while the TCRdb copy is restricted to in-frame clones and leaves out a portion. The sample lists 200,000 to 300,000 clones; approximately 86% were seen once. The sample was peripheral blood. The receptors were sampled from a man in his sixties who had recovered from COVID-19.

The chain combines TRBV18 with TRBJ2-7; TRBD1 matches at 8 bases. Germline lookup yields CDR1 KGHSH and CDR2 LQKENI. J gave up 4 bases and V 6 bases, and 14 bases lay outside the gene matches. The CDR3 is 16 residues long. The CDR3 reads CASSLSGNRGTYEQYV. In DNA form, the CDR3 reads TGTGCCAGCTCTCTCTCGGGAAACAGGGGGACGTACGAGCAGTACGTC.

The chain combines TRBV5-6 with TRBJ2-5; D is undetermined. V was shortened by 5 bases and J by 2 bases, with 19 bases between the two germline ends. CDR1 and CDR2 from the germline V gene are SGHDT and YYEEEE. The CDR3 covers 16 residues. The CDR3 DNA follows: TGTGCCAGCAGTTTAGTAAAGGAAGCAGGTCAAGAGACCCAGTACTTC. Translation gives CASSLVKEAGQETQYF.